The clone carrying this TCR beta chain was counted only a few times. Its antigen is still unknown. Germline trimming cut 9 bases from V and 3 bases from J; bases unmatched to any gene: 15. Germline CDR1 SGHNT, CDR2 YYREEE (reference sequence). The CDR3 extends over 16 amino acids. This sample is part of a study of T cell responses to AZD1222 COVID-19 vaccine. Using immunoSEQ multiplex PCR, the repertoire was profiled, and TCRdb retains in-frame clones only, with some absent. The sample records approximately 150,000 clones, about 90% being singletons. Study-wide results and caveats: Only a handful of AZD1222 recipients, five to seven in all, had baseline seropositivity. Two AZD1222 doses significantly raised spike-specific TCR breadth and depth over controls. Nearly half of unique spike-specific TCRs reportedly avoided B.1.351 and B.1.1.7 mutated regions.

This TCR came from an adult who received the AZD1222 COVID-19 vaccine. The chain combines TRBV5-4 with TRBJ1-1; 9 bases agree with TRBD1. This specimen consisted of peripheral blood, obtained 28 days after the second AZD1222 dose. CDR3: CATNLGAWTGDTEAFF. The CDR3, as DNA: TGTGCCACCAACCTCGGGGCATGGACAGGGGACACTGAAGCTTTCTTT.